This T cell receptor beta chain was captured by sequencing in a study of response to subunit inactivated influenza vaccine (dated by TCRdb to the late 2010s). Notes on the research overall: Deep quantitative profiling of the T cell receptor repertoire was used in the study to follow responses to a trivalent subunit inactivated influenza vaccine.

The germline V gene specifies SGHTA as CDR1 and FQGNSA as CDR2. The junction shows trimming of 2 bases on V and 1 base on J, and the gene matches do not reach 5 bases of it. Measured from the cysteine to the phenylalanine, the CDR3 is 16 residues long. Only the CDR3 portion is preserved as DNA: 48 bases, with reading frame beginning at the first base. Library preparation employed RT-PCR. TCRdb lists the instrument as Illumina HiSeq 2500. The public sequencing data were trimmed at Q25 with fastp and processed into clonotypes with MiXCR by TCRdb, which kept only in-frame beta chains. One record per CDR3 amino acid sequence lists the most common genes and DNA. In this sample the table shows a few hundred thousand distinct CDR3 sequences, about 20% of which occur a single time. Together, the top ten hold 10% of the sample. This clonotype was observed at least ten times. The clone's antigen remains unknown. Base qualities are missing; no much larger clone stands one base away.

What the study reported, not specific to this receptor: It was suggested by the authors that each seasonal influenza vaccination may recruit only a limited number of new T cells.

The sequenced sample was PBMCs from blood, obtained 21 months after vaccination. Recombination joined TRBV7-2 with TRBJ1-5; 7 nucleotides in the junction match TRBD1. The receptor's source is a man aged 45 to 75 who received an inactivated influenza vaccine. Donor details come from another sample of the same person, matched by shared clones. The DNA sequence is TGTGCCAGCAGCTTATACGGGACAGAGAGCAATCAGCCCCAGCATTTT. Its protein is CASSLYGTESNQPQHF.